Listed below are T cell receptor beta chains from one sample, sequenced in a study of PD-1 blockade in classical Hodgkin lymphoma. Profiled with immunoSEQ multiplex PCR; TCRdb holds only in-frame clones, not every one. The data contain around 50,000 clones, approximately 89% of them singletons. The source was peripheral blood mononuclear cells (PBMCs), collected before the second cycle of nivolumab. The source of these receptors is a human donor with classical Hodgkin lymphoma. Each CDR3 is given with its conserved first and last residue. D genes are given only for firm matches. A row's size may be missing; if present it is once, few, many or a size class.

CDR3nt,CDR3aa,len,d_gene,abundance,v_gene,j_gene
TGTGCCAGCAGCGTGTTGGGGCACACCGGGGAGCTGTTTTTT,CASSVLGHTGELFF,14,.,once,TRBV9,TRBJ2-2
TGTGCCAGCAGCTGGACTAGCGGGGGGGCTGCTGAGCAGTTCTTC,CASSWTSGGAAEQFF,15,TRBD2,.,TRBV9,TRBJ2-1
TGTGCCAGCAGTCCCTGGACTAGCGGGGGGGAATATACGCAGTATTTT,CASSPWTSGGEYTQYF,16,TRBD2,.,TRBV27,TRBJ2-3
TGTGCCAGCAGCTCGACAGGGGACAACACTGAAGCTTTCTTT,CASSSTGDNTEAFF,14,TRBD1,.,TRBV5-4,TRBJ1-1
TGCGCCAGCAGCTCGGAGGGTAGCGGGAGCCCGAGGACAGATACGCAGTATTTT,CASSSEGSGSPRTDTQYF,18,TRBD2,.,TRBV5-1,TRBJ2-3
TGTGCCAGCGATGCGGGTCGTCAGGGTACGCAGTATTTT,CASDAGRQGTQYF,13,.,.,TRBV7-2,TRBJ2-3
TGTGCCAGCAGTGAACCTGGGAGCAATCAGCCCCAGCATTTT,CASSEPGSNQPQHF,14,.,medium-sized,TRBV6-1,TRBJ1-5
TGTGCCAGCAGCCGGCAGGGGGGACGGGGAAACGTCCTGACTTTC,CASSRQGGRGNVLTF,15,.,.,TRBV7-9,TRBJ2-6
TGTGCCAGCTCACCACTTTGGCTCCATCAGCCCCAGCATTTT,CASSPLWLHQPQHF,14,.,few,TRBV18,TRBJ1-5
TGTGCCAGCAGCCAAGAGTCGGGACTGGTTTTCTATGGCTACACCTTC,CASSQESGLVFYGYTF,16,.,few,TRBV4-2,TRBJ1-2
TGCGCCAGCAGCTTCGTATTGGGACAGGGAGAGTCTGGGGCCAACGTCCTGACTTTC,CASSFVLGQGESGANVLTF,19,TRBD1,.,TRBV5-1,TRBJ2-6
TGTGCCAGCACCCCAGGTATGGGATTCTATGGCTACACCTTC,CASTPGMGFYGYTF,14,.,.,TRBV25-1,TRBJ1-2
TGTGCCAGCAGCTTGGGGCCTGGCTACACCTTC,CASSLGPGYTF,11,.,.,TRBV7-4,TRBJ1-2
TGCGCCAGCAGCCAAGATGCGACCGGGACGTCCTACGAGCAGTACTTC,CASSQDATGTSYEQYF,16,.,.,TRBV10-2,TRBJ2-7
TGTGCCAGCAGCCAGCAGGGGGGACAGGGCCCCTACGAGCAGTACTTC,CASSQQGGQGPYEQYF,16,TRBD1,.,TRBV4-2,TRBJ2-7
TGTGCCAGCAGCTTAGAACAGATCTCCTACGAGCAGTACTTC,CASSLEQISYEQYF,14,.,.,TRBV7-9,TRBJ2-7
TGTGCCAGCAGTTTCTCAGAGGCCCGGTACAACTATGGCTACACCTTC,CASSFSEARYNYGYTF,16,.,.,TRBV27,TRBJ1-2
TGCGCCAGCAGCCCCGGGACTAGGAATACCTACGAGCAGTACTTC,CASSPGTRNTYEQYF,15,TRBD2,.,TRBV4-1,TRBJ2-7
TGTGCCAGCAGTGTAACGGATACTGAAGCTTTCTTT,CASSVTDTEAFF,12,.,.,TRBV25-1,TRBJ1-1
TGTGCCTGGGGGACCGGGACTAGCGGACTCTACGAGCAGTACTTC,CAWGTGTSGLYEQYF,15,TRBD2,.,TRBV30,TRBJ2-7
TGCGCCAGCAGCTTGGAACCGACGCCGACCTACGAGCAGTACTTC,CASSLEPTPTYEQYF,15,.,once,TRBV5-1,TRBJ2-7
TGTGCCAGCATCAGACTAGCGGGAGGTAGTTTAGACAATGAGCAGTTCTTC,CASIRLAGGSLDNEQFF,17,TRBD2,.,TRBV7-9,TRBJ2-1